The 20 T cell receptor beta chains listed next were all sequenced from one sample in a study of identical twins. A single record per CDR3 protein comes from TCRdb applying MiXCR to the 5' RACE reads. This sample has about 690,000 distinct CDR3 sequences; approximately 6% occur once, and the top ten carry 1.5% to 2%. Specimen: naive T cells sorted from blood. The receptors were gathered from a man younger than 35 in good health.

This clonotype was recorded at least ten times. The chain employs TRBV9 and TRBJ1-6; TRBD1 matches at 8 bases. The V gene end was trimmed by 0 bases and the J gene end by 4 bases; junction bases not matched to a gene: 3. This CDR3 has 16 amino acids. CDR1 is SGDLS, CDR2 YYNGEE, per germline. The DNA of the CDR3 is TGTGCCAGCAGCGTAGCAGGGGGCGCTTATAATTCACCCCTCCACTTT. Translation gives CASSVAGGAYNSPLHF.

This chain connects TRBV12-5 to TRBJ2-1; TRBD1 matches 8 bases. Germline V gene sequence: CDR1 LGHNT, CDR2 FRNRAP. CDR3 size: 14 residues. V dropped 5 bases and J dropped 3; count of bases not matched to a gene: 3. The CDR3 here is CASGVGQDYNEQFF. In nucleotides, the CDR3 is TGTGCTAGTGGTGTGGGACAGGACTACAATGAGCAGTTCTTC.

This clonotype was counted many times. The V call is TRBV29-1, the J call TRBJ2-1; D tentatively reads TRBD1 or TRBD2 (5 bases each). There are 15 residues in the CDR3. The V end was cut by 5 bases, the J end by 7 bases, with 21 bases between. Germline V gene data show CDR1 as SQVTM and CDR2 as ANQGSEA. The CDR3 here is CSVSGDETERNEQFF. CDR3 nucleotides: TGCAGCGTTTCTGGGGACGAGACTGAGAGGAATGAGCAGTTCTTC.

There are many counts of this clonotype. The chain employs TRBV4-3 and TRBJ2-7, with D tentatively TRBD2 (6 bases). Germline loops: CDR1 LGHNA, CDR2 YSLEER. V was cut by 0 bases and J by 4 bases, with 10 bases left in between. The CDR3 contains 14 residues. The CDR3 protein is CASSQEAGTYEQYF. For the CDR3, the DNA is TGCGCCAGCAGCCAAGAGGCGGGAACATACGAGCAGTACTTC.

This sequence joins TRBV7-3 and TRBJ2-1; the D is unclear. V lost 2 bases, J lost 7 bases, and 15 bases lay in between. The CDR3 loop spans 15 amino acids. Germline loops: CDR1 SGHTA, CDR2 FQGTGA. CDR3 sequence reads: CASSLASFYENEQFF. The CDR3 DNA reads TGTGCCAGCAGCTTAGCCTCCTTTTATGAGAATGAGCAGTTCTTC.

This clonotype was seen a handful of times. The chain recombines TRBV12-3 or TRBV12-4 with TRBJ2-1; D call uncertain. Trimming cost V 4 bases and J 2 bases, with 12 bases left between them. This CDR3 spans 15 amino acids. This chain's CDR3 is CASSWVAGPYNEQFF. CDR3 nucleotide sequence: TGTGCCAGCAGTTGGGTCGCAGGTCCCTACAATGAGCAGTTCTTC.

The rearrangement links TRBV6-5 to TRBJ2-3, with 9 bases matching TRBD2. The V segment lost 6 bases and the J segment 12 bases; nucleotides outside the gene matches: 7. CDR1 is MNHEY and CDR2 is SVGAGI in the germline V gene. The CDR3 covers 12 residues. The DNA of the CDR3 is TGTGCCAGCAGCGCTGGGACTAGCTTTCAGTATTTT. Residues: CASSAGTSFQYF.

V usage is TRBV29-1 and J usage is TRBJ2-7, with D perhaps given as TRBD1 or TRBD2 (6 bases each). V lost 6 bases to trimming and J lost 0 bases, with 15 bases between them. CDR3 length: 14 residues. Germline V gene data show CDR1 as SQVTM and CDR2 as ANQGSEA. The chain's CDR3 is CSVAGGDNSYEQYF. The CDR3 DNA reads TGCAGCGTGGCCGGAGGGGACAACTCCTACGAGCAGTACTTC.

This clonotype was picked up many times. The genes are TRBV7-9 and TRBJ2-5; D ambiguous. V dropped 1 base and J dropped 2 bases, with 8 bases sitting between them. The CDR3 totals 14 residues. The V gene's germline CDR1 is SEHNR and CDR2 FQNEAQ (reference sequence). CDR3 protein: CASSLGYFQETQYF. In nucleotides, the CDR3 is TGTGCCAGCAGCTTAGGTTATTTTCAAGAGACCCAGTACTTC.

The table lists this clonotype with a few counts. The chain carries TRBV20-1 and TRBJ2-5, with 9 bases that match TRBD1. V lost 6 bases, J lost 2 bases, and 10 bases stayed unmatched. The CDR3 extends over 15 amino acids. Germline V gene data show CDR1 as DFQATT and CDR2 as SNEGSKA (reference sequence). As DNA, the CDR3 is TGCAGTGCAAACGGACAGGGGTGGCGGCAAGAGACCCAGTACTTC. As protein: CSANGQGWRQETQYF.

The table lists this clonotype with many counts. The V and J genes are TRBV12-3 or TRBV12-4 and TRBJ2-1; D is perhaps TRBD1 or TRBD2 (6 bases each). The CDR3 length is 15 residues. Trimming stripped 5 bases from V and 6 bases from J, with 17 bases between. CDR3 bases: TGTGCCAGCAGTGCAGGGGCCCGAGCGGGCAATGAGCAGTTCTTC. Translation gives CASSAGARAGNEQFF.

There are a few counts of this clonotype. The chain employs TRBV30 and TRBJ2-7; D gene unclear. The CDR3 consists of 12 residues. V lost 0 bases and J 3 bases, leaving 6 bases between the germline ends. Germline V lookup: CDR1 GTSNPN, CDR2 SVGIG (reference sequence). Here the CDR3 reads CAWSVRGYEQYF. CDR3 bases: TGTGCCTGGAGTGTACGTGGCTACGAGCAGTACTTC.

This clonotype has at least ten counts. V is TRBV5-1 and J is TRBJ2-5; D not resolved. V shed 0 bases and J shed 5 bases, with 11 bases lying between them. CDR3 length: 14 residues. The germline gives CDR1 SGHRS, CDR2 YFSETQ. This CDR3 is CASSLVEPLETQYF. The CDR3 DNA reads as TGCGCCAGCAGCTTGGTAGAGCCTCTGGAGACCCAGTACTTC.

This clonotype was detected a few times. The rearrangement links TRBV12-3 or TRBV12-4 to TRBJ2-4; no clear D. The CDR3 spans 15 residues. With 4 bases removed from V and 0 bases from J, the gap between germline ends came to 10 bases. CDR3 DNA sequence: TGTGCCAGCAGTTCCCTGTCGCTAGCCAAAAACATTCAGTACTTC. This translates into CASSSLSLAKNIQYF.

The J gene is TRBJ2-5, the V gene TRBV29-1; 8 bases agree with TRBD2. The germline gives CDR1 SQVTM, CDR2 ANQGSEA. The CDR3 runs 14 residues. V gave up 4 bases and J gave up 7 bases; unmatched junction bases: 11. CDR3: CSVVMGTRDGTQYF. CDR3 sequence (DNA): TGCAGCGTTGTGATGGGGACTAGGGATGGGACCCAGTACTTC.

In this sample, this clonotype turned up a few times. The chain combines TRBV29-1 with TRBJ2-7; D is possibly TRBD2 (6 bases). CDR3 length: 14 amino acids. Germline V lookup: CDR1 SQVTM, CDR2 ANQGSEA. V lost 6 bases to trimming and J lost 5 bases, with 20 bases between them. The CDR3 DNA sequence: TGCAGCGTCGCCGGGACTCGGCGGGATCACGAGCAGTACTTC. Translating gives CSVAGTRRDHEQYF.

This clonotype was detected many times. The rearrangement joins TRBV5-1 to TRBJ2-3, with D perhaps matching TRBD2 (5 bases). Deletions cut 2 bases from V and 9 bases from J, with 25 bases between. CDR3 length: 17 residues. The germline CDR1 and CDR2 sequences are SGHRS and YFSETQ. The DNA of the CDR3 is TGCGCCAGCAGCTTTACCATCATAGATAGGGAGATCGACACGCAGTATTTT. Translation gives CASSFTIIDREIDTQYF.

The genes are TRBV4-3 and TRBJ2-7; D unresolved. Between the trimmed V and J ends, which lost 3 bases and 4 bases, there was a span of 13 bases. In germline, CDR1 is LGHNA, CDR2 YSLEER. This CDR3 contains 14 residues. The CDR3 region has the DNA TGCGCCAGCAGCCATCGGAGTGGGGAATACGAGCAGTACTTC. Its translation is CASSHRSGEYEQYF.

This clonotype was seen a few times. The chain has TRBV10-3 and TRBJ1-2; the D gene is possibly TRBD1 (5 bases). CDR1 ENHRY and CDR2 SYGVKD come from the germline V gene. Trimming removed 7 bases from V and 0 bases from J, with 12 bases in between. This CDR3 is 14 amino acids long. The CDR3 loop is CAITRDRANYGYTF. The CDR3, as DNA: TGTGCCATCACCAGAGACAGAGCTAACTATGGCTACACCTTC.

This chain uses TRBV5-1 with TRBJ2-7; D may be TRBD2 (6 bases). This CDR3 has 17 residues. The germline V gene has CDR1 SGHRS and CDR2 YFSETQ. V was pared by 0 bases and J by 3 bases, with 19 bases between. CDR3 sequence (DNA): TGCGCCAGCAGCTTGGGTACCAGCGGGCCAGGGCGCTACGAGCAGTACGTC. The encoded protein is CASSLGTSGPGRYEQYV.